The table lists the clone carrying this TCR beta chain with a few counts. An input of about 0.45 to 1 ug of RNA was subjected to reverse transcription using random hexamers. Amplification of TCR beta CDR3 spanned 54 Vbeta and 13 Jbeta via immunoSEQ multiplex PCR. MiXCR, run by TCRdb on the immunoSEQ multiplex PCR reads, gives a single entry per CDR3 protein. This table has about 120,000 distinct CDR3 sequences, roughly 93% appearing once. FACS enriched CD8+ TEMRA cells, while bulk CD8+ and CD4+ were negatively isolated. The CDR3 spans 14 residues. V lost 7 bases, J lost 1 base, and 11 bases lay in between. CDR1 and CDR2 (germline): SNHLY, FYNNEI. The data are from a study of CD8 T cells in Susac syndrome.

The sample was CD4+ T cells from PBMCs. The TCR comes from a human donor with multiple sclerosis. The V call is TRBV2, the J call TRBJ1-5, with D perhaps matching TRBD1 (5 bases). CDR3 protein: CASTQTDSNQPQHF. CDR3 nucleotides: TGTGCCAGCACCCAGACAGACAGCAATCAGCCCCAGCATTTT.